This T cell receptor beta chain was documented in a study of shared clonotypes between healthy human individuals. Study-level points and caveats: Shared clonotypes: roughly 4.5% naive CD4, around 3.7% naive CD8, 2.3% memory CD4, over 0.3% memory CD8.

In the case of this clone: The target antigen is unknown.

The CDR3 loop spans 12 amino acids. Germline V CDR1 and CDR2: SQVTM, ANQGSEA. V gave up 3 bases and J gave up 1 base, with 6 bases separating them. Positive CCR7 selection of CD45RO-negative cells yielded the naive CD8 cells, and terminally differentiated effector memory CD45RA+ cells were excluded. TCRdb's table, derived via immunoSEQ multiplex PCR, lists solely in-frame clones and lacks some. The table lists millions of clones, approximately 94% of them singletons. The chain employs TRBV29-1 and TRBJ1-1; D uncertain. Sequenced material: naive CD8+ T cells from PBMCs. This TCR was recovered from a man between 18 and 35 years old in good health. Some clones in this sample may be carry-over from other donors' samples. In DNA form, the CDR3 reads TGCAGCGTTGATGTGGGGAACACTGAAGCTTTCTTT. It encodes CSVDVGNTEAFF.